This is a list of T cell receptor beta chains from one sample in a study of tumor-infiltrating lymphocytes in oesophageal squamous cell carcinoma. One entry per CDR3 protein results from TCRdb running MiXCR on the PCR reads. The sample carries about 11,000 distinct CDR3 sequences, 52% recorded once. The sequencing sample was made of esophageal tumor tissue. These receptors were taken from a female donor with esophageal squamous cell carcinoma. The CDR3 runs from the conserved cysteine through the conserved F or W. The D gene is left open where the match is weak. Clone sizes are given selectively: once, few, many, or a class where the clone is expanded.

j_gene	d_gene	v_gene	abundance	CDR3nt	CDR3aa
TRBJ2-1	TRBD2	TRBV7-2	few	TGTGCCAGCATCGAGGGAGGGCCGTACAATGAGCAGTTCTTC	CASIEGGPYNEQFF
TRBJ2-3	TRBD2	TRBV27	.	TGTGCCAGCAGTTTAAAAGGGACTAGCGGGAGCACAGATACGCAGTATTTT	CASSLKGTSGSTDTQYF
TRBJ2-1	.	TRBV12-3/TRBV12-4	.	TGTGCCAGCAGTTTTCTCGCGGGGGCCTTCAGAGGGACCTACAATGAGCAGTTCTTC	CASSFLAGAFRGTYNEQFF
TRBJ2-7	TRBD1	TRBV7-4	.	TGTGCCAGCAGCTCTGGGACAGGGATCTACAATGAGCAGTACTTC	CASSSGTGIYNEQYF
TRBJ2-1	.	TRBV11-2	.	TGTGCCAGCAGCCTAGGGATAGCCAATGAGCAGTTCTTC	CASSLGIANEQFF
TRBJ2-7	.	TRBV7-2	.	TGTGCCAGCAGCCAATCACCGGACCGCCTCTACGAGCAGTACTTC	CASSQSPDRLYEQYF
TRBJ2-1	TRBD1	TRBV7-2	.	TGTGCCAGCAGCTTAGGGACAGGGGGCTTGGAGACCCAGTTCTTC	CASSLGTGGLETQFF
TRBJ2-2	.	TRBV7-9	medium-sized	TGTGCCAGCAGTTACAGGGTAACCGGGGAGCTGTTTTTT	CASSYRVTGELFF
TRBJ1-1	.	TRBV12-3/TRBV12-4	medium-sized	TGTGCCAGCAGTTATACCGGGATTGAAGCTTTCTTT	CASSYTGIEAFF
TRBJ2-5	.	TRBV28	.	TGTGCCAGCGGATATATTGTGGAGACCCAGTACTTC	CASGYIVETQYF
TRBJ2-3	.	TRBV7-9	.	TGTGCCAGCAGCGCCAGGACTGGCACAGATACGCAGTATTTT	CASSARTGTDTQYF
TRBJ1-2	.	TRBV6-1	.	TGTGCCAGCAGTTATGGGGGGGCTGTTGGTGGCTACACCTTC	CASSYGGAVGGYTF
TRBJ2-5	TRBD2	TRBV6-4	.	TGTGCCAGCAGTGACTCGACTAGCGGGGGGGCCGAGACCCAGTACTTC	CASSDSTSGGAETQYF
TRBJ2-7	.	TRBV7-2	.	TGTGTCAGCAGCTCCAGACAGGAATACGAGCAGTACTTC	CVSSSRQEYEQYF
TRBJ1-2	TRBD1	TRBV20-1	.	TGCAGTGCTAGACCCCGGACAGGCGGCTACACCTTC	CSARPRTGGYTF
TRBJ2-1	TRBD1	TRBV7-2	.	TGTGCCAGCAGCAACAGACAGGGGGCCTATGAGCAGTTCTTC	CASSNRQGAYEQFF
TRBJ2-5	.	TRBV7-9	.	TGTGCCAGCAGCGCTACTAGGGAAGAGACCCAGTACTTC	CASSATREETQYF
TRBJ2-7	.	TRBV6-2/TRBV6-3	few	TGTGCCAGCTCATCCCGGCAGGGGAGCTCCTACGAGCAGTACTTC	CASSSRQGSSYEQYF
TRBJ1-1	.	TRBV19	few	TGTGCCAGTAGTAGGAAGGGGCCGACTGAAGCTTTCTTT	CASSRKGPTEAFF
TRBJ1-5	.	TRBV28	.	TGTGCCAGCGTGGGACGGCTCAATCAGCCCCAGCATTTT	CASVGRLNQPQHF
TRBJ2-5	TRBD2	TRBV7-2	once	TGTGCCAGCAGCCCGACTAGCGGGAGGGCGGAGACCCAGTACTTC	CASSPTSGRAETQYF
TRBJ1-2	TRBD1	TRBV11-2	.	TGTGCCAGCAGATCTTTGGACAGGGCAGATGGCTACACCTTC	CASRSLDRADGYTF
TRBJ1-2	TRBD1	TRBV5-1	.	TGCGCCAGCAGCTTGGAAGGGGGGACAGGGAATGGCTACACCTTC	CASSLEGGTGNGYTF
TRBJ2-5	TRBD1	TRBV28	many	TGTGCCAGCACCTCCATAGAGGGACAGGGGGCCGAGTACTTC	CASTSIEGQGAEYF
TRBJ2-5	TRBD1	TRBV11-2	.	TGTGCCAGCAGCACGACAGGGCGCGATTCACCCCTCCACTTC	CASSTTGRDSPLHF
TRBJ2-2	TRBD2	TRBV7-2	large	TGTGCCAGCAGCCACCGAGGGAGGGGGAACACCGGGGAGCTGTTTTTT	CASSHRGRGNTGELFF
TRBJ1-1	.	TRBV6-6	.	TGTGCCAGCAGTGGCCCTCAGGGGGCTTTCTTT	CASSGPQGAFF
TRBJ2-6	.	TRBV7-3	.	.	CASSSALTGLHLRF
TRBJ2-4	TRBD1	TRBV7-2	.	TGTGCCAGCAGCTTATTACCCTATAACAGGGGTGAGGGCAAAAACATTCAGTACTTC	CASSLLPYNRGEGKNIQYF
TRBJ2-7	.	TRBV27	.	TGTGCCAGCACCTTTAGGCGTGCCAGAGCTGACTTGGCAGATACGCAGTACTTC	CASTFRRARADLADTQYF
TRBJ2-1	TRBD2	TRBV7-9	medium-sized	TGTGCCAGCAGCGGGACTAGCAATTACAATGAGCAGTTCTTC	CASSGTSNYNEQFF
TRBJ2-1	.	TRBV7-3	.	TGTGCCAGCAGCTTAACAGGAGACTCCTACAATGAGCAGTTCTTC	CASSLTGDSYNEQFF
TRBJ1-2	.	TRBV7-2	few	TGTGCCAGCAGCTGGACAACACAAAGGGGCTACACCTTC	CASSWTTQRGYTF
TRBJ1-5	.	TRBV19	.	TGTGCCAGTAGTAGGGTCGGGGGGCTTTATAGCAATCAGCCCCAGAATTTT	CASSRVGGLYSNQPQNF
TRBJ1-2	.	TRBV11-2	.	TGTGCCAGCAGCTCGGACAGACTTAACTATGGCTACACCTTC	CASSSDRLNYGYTF
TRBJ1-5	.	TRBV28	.	TGTGCCAGCAGGCAAGGAGGCAGGGGACGGGGCAATCAGCCCCAGCATTTT	CASRQGGRGRGNQPQHF
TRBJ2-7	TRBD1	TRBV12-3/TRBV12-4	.	TGTGCCAGCAAGAAACCGGGACAGGGCTCCCACGAGCAGTACTTC	CASKKPGQGSHEQYF
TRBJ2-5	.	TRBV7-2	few	TGTGCCAGCAGCTTCGGCGATCCAGAGACCCAGTACTTC	CASSFGDPETQYF
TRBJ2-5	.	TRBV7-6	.	TGTGCCAGCAGCTTAGCGGAGACCCAGTACTTC	CASSLAETQYF
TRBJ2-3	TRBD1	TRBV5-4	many	TGTGCCAGCAGGAGGACAGGCGATACGCAGTATTTT	CASRRTGDTQYF
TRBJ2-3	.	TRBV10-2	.	TGCGCCAGCAGTGAAGAGGGAGATACGCAGTATTTT	CASSEEGDTQYF
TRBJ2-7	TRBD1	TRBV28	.	TGTGCCAGCAGTTTGCCGGGACAGGGGTTCGAGCAGTACTTC	CASSLPGQGFEQYF
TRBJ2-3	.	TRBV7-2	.	TGTGCCAGCAGCACTACCTCCTACGAGCAGTATTTT	CASSTTSYEQYF
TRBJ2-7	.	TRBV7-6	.	TGTGCCAGCAGCTTAGCTAGCCCCAGAACGGAGGAGCAGTACTTC	CASSLASPRTEEQYF
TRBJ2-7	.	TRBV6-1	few	TGTGCCAGCCAATCTAATACACCTTACGAGCAGTACTTC	CASQSNTPYEQYF
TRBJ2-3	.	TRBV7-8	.	TGTGCCAGCAGCCTACTTCAACTAGGGGGAGCCTCAGATACGCAGTATTTT	CASSLLQLGGASDTQYF
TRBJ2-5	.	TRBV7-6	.	TGTGCCAGCAGCTTAGGCAGGGTAGAGACCCAGTACTTC	CASSLGRVETQYF
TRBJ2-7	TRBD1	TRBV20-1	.	TGCAGTGCTAGAAGACAGGGAGACTACGAGCAGTACTTC	CSARRQGDYEQYF
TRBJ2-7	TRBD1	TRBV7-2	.	TGTGCCAGCAGCGGGTGGACAGGGTACGAGCAGTACTTC	CASSGWTGYEQYF
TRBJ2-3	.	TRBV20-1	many	TGCAGTGCGACCTTGGGCGGGGGCGCAGATACGCAGTATTTT	CSATLGGGADTQYF
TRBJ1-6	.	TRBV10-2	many	TGCGCCAGCAGATATCAGGGACTGTATAATTCACCCCTCCACTTT	CASRYQGLYNSPLHF
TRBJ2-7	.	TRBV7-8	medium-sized	TGTGCCAGCAGCCCAAGGGGGACGGGTCCGTACGAGCAGTACTTC	CASSPRGTGPYEQYF
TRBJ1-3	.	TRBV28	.	TGTGCCAGCAGTACAAGGGCAGCCTCTGGAAACACCATATATTTT	CASSTRAASGNTIYF
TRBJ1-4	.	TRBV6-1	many	TGTGCCAGCAGTTATAAACAGGGTGGTCGGGCTAATGAAAAACTGTTTTTT	CASSYKQGGRANEKLFF